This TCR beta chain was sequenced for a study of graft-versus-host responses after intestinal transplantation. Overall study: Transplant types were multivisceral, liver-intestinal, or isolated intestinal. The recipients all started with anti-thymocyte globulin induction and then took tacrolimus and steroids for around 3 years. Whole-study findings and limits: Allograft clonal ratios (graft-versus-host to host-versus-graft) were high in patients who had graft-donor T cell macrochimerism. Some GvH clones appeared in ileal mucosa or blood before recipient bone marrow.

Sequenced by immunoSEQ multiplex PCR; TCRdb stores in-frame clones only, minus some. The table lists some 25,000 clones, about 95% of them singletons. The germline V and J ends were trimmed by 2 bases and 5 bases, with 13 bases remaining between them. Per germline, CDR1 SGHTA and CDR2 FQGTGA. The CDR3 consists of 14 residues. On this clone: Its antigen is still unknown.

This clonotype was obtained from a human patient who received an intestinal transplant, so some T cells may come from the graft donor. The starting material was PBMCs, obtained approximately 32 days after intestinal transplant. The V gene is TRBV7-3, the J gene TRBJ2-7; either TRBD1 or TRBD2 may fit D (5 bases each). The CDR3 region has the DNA TGTGCCAGCAGCTTATTTCCCGGGACCCACGAGCAGTACTTC. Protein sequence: CASSLFPGTHEQYF.